What follows is one T cell receptor beta chain and its context. The data are from a study of T cell changes during pregnancy in multiple sclerosis. Assay: immunoSEQ multiplex PCR; the TCRdb copy retains only in-frame clones and omits some. The sample holds roughly 80,000 clones; roughly 91% are singletons and the top ten take approximately 2.4%. Per the germline V gene, CDR1 is SEHNR and CDR2 is FQNEAQ (reference sequence). V dropped 4 bases and J dropped 2 bases, with 11 bases sitting between them. This CDR3 has 15 residues. This TCR was recovered from a female donor in good health, enrolled as a control in a pregnancy study. Material: peripheral blood, obtained after pregnancy. This chain uses TRBV7-9 with TRBJ2-2; a possible D gene is TRBD2 (7 bases). CDR3 in DNA: TGTGCCAGCAGCTCGAGGGGGGGTAACACCGGGGAGCTGTTTTTT. Protein product: CASSSRGGNTGELFF. Using reference TRBV7-9 and TRBJ2-2 for the parts outside the CDR3, the full variable domain is DTGVSQNPRHKITKRGQNVTFRCDPISEHNRLYWYRQTLGQGPEFLTYFQNEAQLEKSRLLSDRFSAERPKGSFSTLEIQRTEQGDSAMYLCASSSRGGNTGELFFGEGSRLTVL.